This T cell receptor beta chain was captured in a study of radiation and T cells in renal cell carcinoma. Study-wide background: Nephrectomy followed 15 Gy stereotactic body radiation by 4 weeks.

The ends lost 5 bases at V and 8 bases at J; junction bases unmatched: 12. The CDR3 contains 15 residues. Looked up from germline, CDR1 is SNHLY and CDR2 is FYNNEI. As to this clone: What it binds is not known.

The table came from immunoSEQ multiplex PCR; TCRdb's copy has only in-frame clones and leaves some out. The sample has roughly 120,000 clones, approximately 80% seen once. Overall study findings and caveats: No pretreatment tumor biopsies were available for baseline clonotypes.

Time point of the sample: baseline pretreatment blood. The treatment here: 15 Gy SBRT to primary tumor, nephrectomy 4 weeks later. After SBRT, blood was collected at 2 and 4 weeks, plus baseline. This renal cell carcinoma was of the clear cell type. This rearrangement joins TRBV2 to TRBJ1-2; TRBD1 aligns across 9 bases. This TCR was recovered from a woman between 55 and 75 years old with renal cell carcinoma. The specimen comprised blood, sampled from a patient whose treatment included radiotherapy and nephrectomy. The CDR3 loop reads CASSFELGTGRGYTF. In DNA form, the CDR3 reads TGTGCCAGCAGTTTCGAATTGGGGACAGGGCGAGGCTACACCTTC.